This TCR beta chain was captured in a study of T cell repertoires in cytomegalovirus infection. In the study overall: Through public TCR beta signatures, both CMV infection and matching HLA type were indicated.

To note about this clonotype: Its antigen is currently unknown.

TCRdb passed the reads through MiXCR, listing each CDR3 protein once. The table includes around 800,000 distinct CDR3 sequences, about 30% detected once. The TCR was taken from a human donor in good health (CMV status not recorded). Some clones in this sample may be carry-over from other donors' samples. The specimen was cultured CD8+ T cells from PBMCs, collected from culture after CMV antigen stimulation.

The DNA of the CDR3 is TGCGCCAGCAGAGGACATCTTCCTTATGGCTACACCTTC. It is translated as CASRGHLPYGYTF. The chain couples TRBV5-1 to TRBJ1-2, with D tentatively TRBD1 (5 bases). CDR3 length: 13 residues. CDR1 SGHRS and CDR2 YFSETQ come from the germline V gene. Trimming stripped 5 bases from V and 5 bases from J, with 13 bases between.